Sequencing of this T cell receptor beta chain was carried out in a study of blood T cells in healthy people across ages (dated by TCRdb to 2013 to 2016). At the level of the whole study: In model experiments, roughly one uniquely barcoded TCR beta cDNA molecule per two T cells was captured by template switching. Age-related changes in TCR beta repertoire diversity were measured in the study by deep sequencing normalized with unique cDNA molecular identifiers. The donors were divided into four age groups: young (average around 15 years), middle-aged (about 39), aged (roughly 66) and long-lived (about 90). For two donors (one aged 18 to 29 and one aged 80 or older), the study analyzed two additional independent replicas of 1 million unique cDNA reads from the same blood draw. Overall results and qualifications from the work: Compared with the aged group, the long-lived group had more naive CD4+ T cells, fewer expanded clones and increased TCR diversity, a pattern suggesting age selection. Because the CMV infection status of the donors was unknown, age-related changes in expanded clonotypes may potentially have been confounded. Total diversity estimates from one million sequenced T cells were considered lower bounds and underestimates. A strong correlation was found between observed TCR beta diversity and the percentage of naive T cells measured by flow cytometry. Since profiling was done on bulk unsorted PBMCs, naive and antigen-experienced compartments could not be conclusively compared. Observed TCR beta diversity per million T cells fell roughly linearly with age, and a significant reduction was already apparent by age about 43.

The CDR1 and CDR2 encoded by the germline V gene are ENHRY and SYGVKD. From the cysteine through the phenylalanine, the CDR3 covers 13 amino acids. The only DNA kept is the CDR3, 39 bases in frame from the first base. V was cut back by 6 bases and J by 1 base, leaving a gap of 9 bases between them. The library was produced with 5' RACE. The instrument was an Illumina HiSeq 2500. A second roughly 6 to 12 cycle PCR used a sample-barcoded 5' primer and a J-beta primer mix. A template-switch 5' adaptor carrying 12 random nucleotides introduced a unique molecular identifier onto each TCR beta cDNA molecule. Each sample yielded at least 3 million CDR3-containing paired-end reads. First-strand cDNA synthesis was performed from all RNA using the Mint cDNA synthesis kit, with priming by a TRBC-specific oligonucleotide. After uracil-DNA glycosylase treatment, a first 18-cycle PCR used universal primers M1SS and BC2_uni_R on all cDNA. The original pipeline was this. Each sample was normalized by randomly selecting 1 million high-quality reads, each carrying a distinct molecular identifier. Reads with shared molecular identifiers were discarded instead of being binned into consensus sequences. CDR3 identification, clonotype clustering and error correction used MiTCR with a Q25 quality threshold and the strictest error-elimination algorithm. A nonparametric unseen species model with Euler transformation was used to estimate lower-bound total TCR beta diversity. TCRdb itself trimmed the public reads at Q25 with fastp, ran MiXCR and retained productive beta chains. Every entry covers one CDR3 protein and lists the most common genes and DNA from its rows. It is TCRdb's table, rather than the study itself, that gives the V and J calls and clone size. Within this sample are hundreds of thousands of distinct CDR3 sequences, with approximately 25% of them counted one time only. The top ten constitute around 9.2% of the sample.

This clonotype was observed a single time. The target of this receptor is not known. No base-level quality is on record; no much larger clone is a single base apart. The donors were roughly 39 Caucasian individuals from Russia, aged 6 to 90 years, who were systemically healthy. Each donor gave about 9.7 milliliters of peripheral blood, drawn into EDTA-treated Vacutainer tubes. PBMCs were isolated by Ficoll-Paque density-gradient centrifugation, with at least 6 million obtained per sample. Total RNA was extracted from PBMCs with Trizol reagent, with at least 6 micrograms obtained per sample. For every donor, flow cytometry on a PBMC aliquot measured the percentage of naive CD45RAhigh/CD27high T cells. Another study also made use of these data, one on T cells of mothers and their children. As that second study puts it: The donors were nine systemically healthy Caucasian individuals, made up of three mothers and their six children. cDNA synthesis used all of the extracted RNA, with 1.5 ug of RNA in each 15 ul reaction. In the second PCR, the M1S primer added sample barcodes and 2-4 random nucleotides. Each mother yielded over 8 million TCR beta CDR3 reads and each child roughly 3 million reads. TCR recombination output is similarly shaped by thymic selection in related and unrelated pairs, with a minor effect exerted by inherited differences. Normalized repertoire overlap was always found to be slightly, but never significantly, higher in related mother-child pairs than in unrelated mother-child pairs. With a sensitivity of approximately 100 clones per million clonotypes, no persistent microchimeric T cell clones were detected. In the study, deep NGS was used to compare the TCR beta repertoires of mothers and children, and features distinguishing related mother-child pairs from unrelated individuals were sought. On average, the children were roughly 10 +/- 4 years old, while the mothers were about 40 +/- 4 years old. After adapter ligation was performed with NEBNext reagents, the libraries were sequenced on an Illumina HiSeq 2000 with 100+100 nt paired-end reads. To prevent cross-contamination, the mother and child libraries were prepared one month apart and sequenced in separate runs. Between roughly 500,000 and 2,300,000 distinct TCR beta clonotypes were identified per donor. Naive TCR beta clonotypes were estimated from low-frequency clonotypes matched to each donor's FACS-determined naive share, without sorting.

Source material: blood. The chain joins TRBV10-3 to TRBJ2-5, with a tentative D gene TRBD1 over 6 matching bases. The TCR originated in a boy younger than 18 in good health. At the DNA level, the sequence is TGTGCCATCAGGGACAGCAGCCAAGAGACCCAGTACTTC. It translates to CAIRDSSQETQYF.